This T cell receptor (beta chain) was observed in a study of shared clonotypes between healthy human individuals. TCRdb's copy holds only in-frame clones and misses some; the assay was immunoSEQ multiplex PCR. Of 2,500,000 or so clones listed, approximately 93% are singletons. The investigators split CD4+ cells into a CD45RA+ naive subset and a CD45RA-negative memory subset. Per germline, CDR1 LNHNV and CDR2 YYDKDF (reference sequence). This CDR3 has 16 amino acids. The germline V and J ends were trimmed by 5 bases and 5 bases, with 22 bases remaining between them. The count of this clone is one. The chain uses TRBV15 and TRBJ2-7; tentative D call: TRBD2 (7 bases). This TCR was recovered from a man between 18 and 29 years old in good health. Some clones in this sample may be carry-over from other donors' samples. Sequencing was carried out using naive CD4+ T cells from PBMCs. As to subset: CD45RA+ positively selected. The CDR3 bases are TGTGCCACCAGCTGGGGGCGCGGGGGCCCGGCGCACGAGCAGTACTTC. The encoded protein is CATSWGRGGPAHEQYF.